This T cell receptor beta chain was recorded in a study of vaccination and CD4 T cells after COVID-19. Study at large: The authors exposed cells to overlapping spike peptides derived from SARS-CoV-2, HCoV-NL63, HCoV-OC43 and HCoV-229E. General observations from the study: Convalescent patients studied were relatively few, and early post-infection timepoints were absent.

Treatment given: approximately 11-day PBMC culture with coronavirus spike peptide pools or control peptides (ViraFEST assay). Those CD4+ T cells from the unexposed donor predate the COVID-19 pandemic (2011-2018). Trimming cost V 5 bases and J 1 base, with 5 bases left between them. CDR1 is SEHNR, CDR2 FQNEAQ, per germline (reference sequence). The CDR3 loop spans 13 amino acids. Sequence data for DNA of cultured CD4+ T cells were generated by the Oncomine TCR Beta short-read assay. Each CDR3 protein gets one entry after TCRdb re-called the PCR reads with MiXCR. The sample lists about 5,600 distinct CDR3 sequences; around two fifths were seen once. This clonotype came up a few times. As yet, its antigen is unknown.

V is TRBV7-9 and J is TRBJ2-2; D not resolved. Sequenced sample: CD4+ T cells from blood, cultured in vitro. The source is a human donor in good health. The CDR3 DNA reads TGTGCCAGCAGCCCTAGGAACACCGGGGAGCTGTTTTTT. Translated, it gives CASSPRNTGELFF.